This entry lists 22 T cell receptor beta chains sequenced from one sample in a study of identical twins. TCRdb processed the 5' RACE reads anew with MiXCR; each CDR3 protein has one entry. The sample has hundreds of thousands of distinct CDR3 sequences, around 12% seen once; the top ten hold roughly 1.6%. A further study also used this sample, focusing on yellow fever vaccine responses in identical twins.

Input material: PBMCs. All receptors come from a woman aged 18 to 35 in good health.

The CDR3: CASSLKGLAGDNEQFF. CDR3 nucleotide sequence: TGCGCCAGCAGCTTAAAGGGACTAGCGGGTGACAATGAGCAGTTCTTC. V usage is TRBV5-1 and J usage is TRBJ2-1; 12 positions match TRBD2. CDR1 is SGHRS, CDR2 YFSETQ, per germline. The length of the CDR3 is 16 residues. The V gene end was trimmed by 2 bases and the J gene end by 5 bases; junction bases not matched to a gene: 5.

This clonotype has only a few counts. The chain is built from TRBV6-5 and TRBJ1-2; D is ambiguous. Per the germline V gene, CDR1 is MNHEY and CDR2 is SVGAGI. CDR3 length equals 15 residues. Trimming took off 0 bases at V and 2 bases at J, with 10 bases between the two ends. The CDR3: CASSYSSTENYGYTF. The CDR3 DNA is TGTGCCAGCAGTTACTCTTCTACGGAAAACTATGGCTACACCTTC.

The chain recombines TRBV20-1 with TRBJ2-7; 14 bases align to TRBD2. V gave up 6 bases and J gave up 2 bases; unmatched junction bases: 6. Looked up from germline, CDR1 is DFQATT and CDR2 is SNEGSKA (reference sequence). This CDR3 has 15 residues. The CDR3 spells CSALRLAGGPYEQYF. CDR3 nucleotide sequence: TGCAGTGCCCTCCGACTAGCGGGAGGGCCCTACGAGCAGTACTTC.

The gene calls are TRBV6-1 and TRBJ1-2, with D possibly being TRBD1 (6 bases). The CDR3 runs to 13 residues. V was trimmed by 6 bases and J by 6 bases, leaving 14 bases between them. Germline loops: CDR1 MNHNS, CDR2 SASEGT. This CDR3 is CASRKQGGDGYTF. Written as DNA, the CDR3 is TGTGCCAGCAGGAAACAGGGCGGGGATGGCTACACCTTC.

This rearrangement joins TRBV28 to TRBJ1-1; 7 bases line up with TRBD1. The V gene's germline CDR1 is MDHEN and CDR2 SYDVKM. V lost 5 bases and J lost 3; bases outside the gene matches: 6. The CDR3 is 14 residues long. The CDR3 reads CASSGAGGDTEAFF. In DNA, the CDR3 is TGTGCCAGCAGTGGGGCAGGGGGAGACACTGAAGCTTTCTTT.

V usage is TRBV5-1 and J usage is TRBJ1-2; D remains unclear. The ends were cut back, 0 bases at V and 6 bases at J, with 9 bases in the middle. Germline V gene lookup returns CDR1 SGHRS and CDR2 YFSETQ. The CDR3 is 13 residues long. CDR3 sequence (DNA): TGCGCCAGCAGCTTGGGTACAGAAGATGGCTACACCTTC. Translating it yields CASSLGTEDGYTF. Full variable domain (rest looked up from reference TRBV5-1 and TRBJ1-2): KAGVTQTPRYLIKTRGQQVTLSCSPISGHRSVSWYQQTPGQGLQFLFEYFSETQRNKGNFPGRFSGRQFSNSRSEMNVSTLELGDSALYLCASSLGTEDGYTFGSGTRLTVV.

In this sample, this clonotype turned up a few times. CDR3 bases: TGCGCCAGCAGCTTGACCCGACTAGCGGGGGGGAATGAGCAGTTCTTC. Translated: CASSLTRLAGGNEQFF. This sequence joins TRBV5-1 and TRBJ2-1, with TRBD2 identical over 14 bases. The V gene end was trimmed by 1 base and the J gene end by 7 bases; junction bases not matched to a gene: 4. Germline-derived CDR1 and CDR2 are SGHRS and YFSETQ. CDR3 length: 16 amino acids.

This clonotype has just one count. This chain uses TRBV5-1 with TRBJ2-3; 7 positions agree with TRBD2. The CDR3 length is 19 residues. Germline CDR1 is SGHRS and CDR2 is YFSETQ. Losses at the gene ends were 0 bases for V and 4 bases for J; bases not matched to a gene: 17. Here the CDR3 reads CASSLGQNRLAGVPDTQYF. The CDR3, as DNA: TGCGCCAGCAGCTTGGGTCAAAATAGGCTGGCGGGAGTACCAGATACGCAGTATTTT.

V and J are TRBV5-1 and TRBJ1-1; D is undetermined. The CDR3 is 15 residues long. V was clipped by 4 bases and J by 0 bases, with 13 bases between them. The germline CDR1 and CDR2 sequences are SGHRS and YFSETQ. The CDR3 DNA sequence: TGCGCCAGCAGCCTCCCGACCTCCCTGAACACTGAAGCTTTCTTT. The encoded protein is CASSLPTSLNTEAFF.

The rearrangement joins TRBV28 to TRBJ2-1, with 13 bases fitting TRBD2. After removal of 4 bases from V and 4 bases from J, the junction contained 4 bases not matched to a gene. The CDR3 is 16 residues long. Per the germline V gene, CDR1 is MDHEN and CDR2 is SYDVKM. Here the CDR3 reads CASSSQTSGGYNEQFF. In DNA, the CDR3 is TGTGCCAGCAGTTCACAGACTAGCGGGGGGTACAATGAGCAGTTCTTC.

At least ten counts were recorded for this clonotype. The chain couples TRBV28 to TRBJ2-1; perhaps TRBD1 as D (6 bases). The germline V gene has CDR1 MDHEN and CDR2 SYDVKM. V was clipped by 5 bases and J by 7 bases, with 15 bases between them. The length of the CDR3 is 14 residues. The CDR3 region is CASSRQVLGNEQFF. The CDR3, as DNA: TGTGCCAGCAGTCGACAGGTCTTAGGTAATGAGCAGTTCTTC.

This clonotype came up a few times. The CDR3 loop reads CASSLWTGSGYQETQYF. The DNA of the CDR3 is TGTGCCAGCAGCCTATGGACGGGTTCCGGGTACCAAGAGACCCAGTACTTC. V usage is TRBV14 and J usage is TRBJ2-5, with D hard to call. The CDR3 is made up of 17 amino acids. The germline V and J ends were trimmed by 4 bases and 0 bases, with 18 bases remaining between them. Germline V gene lookup returns CDR1 SGHDN and CDR2 FVKESK.

This clonotype was seen at least ten times. The rearrangement links TRBV5-1 to TRBJ2-3, with a possible D match to TRBD2 (5 bases). The V end lost 4 bases, the J end lost 2 bases, and 11 bases lay between the germline ends. Germline V lookup: CDR1 SGHRS, CDR2 YFSETQ. CDR3 size: 14 residues. CDR3 region: CASSQDLTTDTQYF. CDR3 nucleotide sequence: TGCGCCAGCAGCCAGGACTTGACCACAGATACGCAGTATTTT.

This clonotype showed up just a few times. The chain combines TRBV3-1 with TRBJ2-1, with TRBD2 matching 11 bases. The V segment lost 6 bases and the J segment 6 bases; nucleotides outside the gene matches: 13. Germline CDR1 is LGHDT and CDR2 is YNNKEL (reference sequence). The CDR3 extends over 17 amino acids. For the CDR3, the DNA is TGTGCCAGCAGAGGAGCCACTAGCGGGAGTCCGGGCAATGAGCAGTTCTTC. Amino acid sequence: CASRGATSGSPGNEQFF.

Note on this clonotype: It may be a read error: a sequence one base away is much more abundant. The rearrangement joins TRBV4-1 to TRBJ2-1, with unresolved D. This CDR3 has 18 amino acids. The V end lost 2 bases, the J end lost 3 bases, and 20 bases lay between the germline ends. Germline V gives CDR1 MGHRA, CDR2 YSYEKL. The CDR3 protein is CASSQNRDAASRYNEQFF. CDR3 DNA sequence: TGCGCCAGCAGCCAAAATAGGGATGCGGCCTCCCGCTACAATGAGCAGTTCTTC.

This clonotype came up a few times. The chain carries TRBV28 and TRBJ2-3; 7 bases map to TRBD1. V shed 7 bases, J shed 0 bases, and the junction held 16 bases outside the gene matches. Germline V CDR1 and CDR2: MDHEN, SYDVKM. This CDR3 region has 18 residues. The CDR3 region is CASNRGFTGPTSTDTQYF. CDR3 DNA: TGTGCCAGCAACAGGGGTTTTACTGGCCCCACCAGCACAGATACGCAGTATTTT.

V usage is TRBV9 and J usage is TRBJ2-2, with D unclear. The CDR3 has 13 residues. CDR1 and CDR2 (germline): SGDLS, YYNGEE. The ends were cut back, 3 bases at V and 4 bases at J, with 7 bases in the middle. The CDR3 loop is CASSAGGTGELFF. The CDR3 DNA sequence: TGTGCCAGCAGCGCCGGCGGCACCGGGGAGCTGTTTTTT.

This clonotype was seen only a few times. J is TRBJ1-2 and V is TRBV11-2; D is uncertain. The germline V gene has CDR1 SGHAT and CDR2 FQNNGV. The CDR3 covers 18 residues. V lost 0 bases, J lost 6 bases, and 23 bases lay in between. As DNA, the CDR3 is TGTGCCAGCAGCTTAGATCCCGCGGTATCGCCGGGGATGCATGGCTACACCTTC. It codes for CASSLDPAVSPGMHGYTF.

The chain links TRBV20-1 to TRBJ2-1, with D hard to call. This CDR3 comprises 12 residues. Germline V gives CDR1 DFQATT, CDR2 SNEGSKA (reference sequence). The V and J ends lost 6 bases and 9 bases respectively, with 15 bases between them. In DNA form, the CDR3 reads TGCAGTGCGACCCTCGGGTTTGGTGAGCAGTTCTTC. Its protein product is CSATLGFGEQFF.

V gene TRBV6-5 combines with J gene TRBJ2-2; 9 bases are shared with TRBD1. The junction had 8 bases not matched to a gene; V was cut back by 5 bases and J by 4 bases. Germline assignment: CDR1 MNHEY and CDR2 SVGAGI. The CDR3 is 16 amino acids. The CDR3 protein is CASSTPPGQGTGELFF. The CDR3 nucleotides read TGTGCCAGCAGTACTCCTCCGGGACAGGGCACCGGGGAGCTGTTTTTT.

This chain uses TRBV5-1 with TRBJ1-2, with a weak D call TRBD1 (5 bases). The germline V gene has CDR1 SGHRS and CDR2 YFSETQ. The CDR3 sequence is 15 residues long. Trimming shortened V by 3 bases and J by 4 bases, and 16 bases separated the two germline ends. CDR3 amino acids: CASSYRVGASYGYTF. The CDR3 nucleotides read TGCGCCAGCAGCTATAGAGTTGGGGCCTCCTATGGCTACACCTTC.

This clonotype was observed a handful of times. The rearrangement uses TRBV15 and TRBJ2-6, with a weak D call TRBD1 (5 bases). Germline CDR1 and CDR2: LNHNV and YYDKDF (reference sequence). The CDR3 totals 19 residues. Trimming took off 0 bases at V and 0 bases at J, with 15 bases between the two ends. CDR3 sequence reads: CATSRDYDSPSSGANVLTF. The CDR3, as DNA: TGTGCCACCAGCAGAGATTACGACAGTCCTTCCTCTGGGGCCAACGTCCTGACTTTC.